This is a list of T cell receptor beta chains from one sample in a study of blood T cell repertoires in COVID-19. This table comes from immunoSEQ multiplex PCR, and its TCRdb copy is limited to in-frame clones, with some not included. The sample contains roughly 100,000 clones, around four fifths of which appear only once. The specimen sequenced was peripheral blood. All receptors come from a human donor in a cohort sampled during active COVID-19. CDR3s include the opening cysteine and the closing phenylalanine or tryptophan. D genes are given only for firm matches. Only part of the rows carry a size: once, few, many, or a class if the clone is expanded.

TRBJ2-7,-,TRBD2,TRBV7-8,CASSRGAGGYEQYF,TGTGCCAGCAGCCGAGGGGCCGGGGGGTACGAGCAGTACTTC
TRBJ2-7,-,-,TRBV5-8,CASSYRGSYEQYF,TGTGCCAGCAGCTACCGGGGGTCCTACGAGCAGTACTTC
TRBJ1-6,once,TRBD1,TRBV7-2,CASSAQQGSNSPLHF,TGTGCCAGCAGCGCCCAACAGGGGTCAAATTCACCCCTCCACTTT
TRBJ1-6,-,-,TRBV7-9,CASTRRSSYNSPLHF,TGTGCCAGCACCCGGCGGAGCTCCTATAATTCACCCCTCCACTTT
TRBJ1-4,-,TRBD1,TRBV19,CASSSTGQDEKLFF,TGTGCCAGTAGTTCGACAGGGCAGGATGAAAAACTGTTTTTT
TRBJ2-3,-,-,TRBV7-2,CASSFNWATDTQYF,TGTGCCAGCAGCTTTAATTGGGCCACAGATACGCAGTATTTT
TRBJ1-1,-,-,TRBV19,CASSITLNTEAFF,TGTGCCAGTAGTATTACTCTGAACACTGAAGCTTTCTTT
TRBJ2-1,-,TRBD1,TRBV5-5,CASSLERTGAYNEQFF,TGTGCCAGCAGCTTGGAGCGGACAGGGGCCTACAATGAGCAGTTCTTC
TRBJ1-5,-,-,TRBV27,CASSSGLANQPQHF,TGTGCCAGCAGTTCAGGGCTTGCCAATCAGCCCCAGCATTTT
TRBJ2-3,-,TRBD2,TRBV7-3,CASSLGGGGPTDTQYF,TGTGCCAGCAGCCTAGGCGGCGGGGGGCCCACAGATACGCAGTATTTT
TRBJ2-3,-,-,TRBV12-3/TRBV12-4,CASSLTGADTQYF,TGTGCCAGCAGTTTGACTGGTGCGGATACGCAGTATTTT
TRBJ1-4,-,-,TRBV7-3,CASSPTGEWVGNEKLFF,TGTGCCAGCAGCCCCACCGGGGAGTGGGTAGGTAATGAAAAACTGTTTTTT
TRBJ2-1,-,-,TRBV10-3,CAISVRLDNEQFF,TGTGCCATCAGTGTGCGACTAGACAATGAGCAGTTCTTC
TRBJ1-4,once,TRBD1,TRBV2,CASRGDRVNEKLFF,TGTGCCAGCAGAGGGGACAGGGTTAATGAAAAACTGTTTTTT
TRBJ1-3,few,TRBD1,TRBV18,CASSPEGTVSGNTIYF,TGTGCCAGCTCACCTGAGGGGACAGTCTCTGGAAACACCATATATTTT
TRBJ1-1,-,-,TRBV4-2,CASSAGENTEAFF,TGTGCCAGCAGTGCAGGGGAGAACACTGAAGCTTTCTTT
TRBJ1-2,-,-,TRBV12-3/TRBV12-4,CASSPGDLWGYTF,TGTGCCAGCAGTCCAGGTGATCTCTGGGGCTACACCTTC
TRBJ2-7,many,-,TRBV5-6,CASNQRSTYEQYF,TGTGCCAGCAACCAGAGGTCCACCTACGAGCAGTACTTC
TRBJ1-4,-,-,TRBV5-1,CASSSSGHGDEKLFF,TGCGCCAGCAGCAGTTCCGGGCACGGGGATGAAAAACTGTTTTTT
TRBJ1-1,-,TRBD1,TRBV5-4,CASSTYRGKVNTEAFF,TGTGCCAGCAGCACCTACAGGGGTAAGGTGAACACTGAAGCTTTCTTT
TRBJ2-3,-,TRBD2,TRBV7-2,CASSPKRGGPSTDTQYF,TGTGCCAGCAGCCCAAAGCGGGGGGGTCCCTCGACAGATACGCAGTATTTT
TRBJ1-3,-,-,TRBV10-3,CAISEQGGPGNTIYF,TGTGCCATCAGCGAACAGGGCGGGCCTGGAAACACCATATATTTT
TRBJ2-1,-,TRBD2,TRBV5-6,CASSPGTSFEQFF,TGTGCCAGCAGCCCCGGGACTAGCTTTGAGCAGTTCTTC
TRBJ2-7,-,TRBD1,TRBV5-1,CASSFWGLIQGVFYEQYF,TGCGCCAGCAGCTTCTGGGGCCTAATACAGGGGGTGTTTTACGAGCAGTACTTC
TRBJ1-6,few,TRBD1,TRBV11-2,CASSQGRGVSPLHF,TGTGCCAGCAGTCAAGGCAGGGGGGTTTCACCCCTCCACTTT
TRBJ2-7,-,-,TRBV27,CASSPIPGGPYEQYF,TGTGCCAGCAGTCCTATCCCAGGGGGGCCCTACGAGCAGTACTTC
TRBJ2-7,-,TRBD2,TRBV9,CASSLGGGYEQYF,TGTGCCAGCAGCTTAGGCGGGGGATACGAGCAGTACTTC
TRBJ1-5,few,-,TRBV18,CASSPLSGGPQPQHF,TGTGCCAGCTCACCCCTATCGGGGGGCCCTCAGCCCCAGCATTTT
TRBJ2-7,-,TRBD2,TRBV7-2,CASSPPRAGTYEQYF,TGTGCCAGCAGCCCCCCCCGAGCGGGAACCTACGAGCAGTACTTC
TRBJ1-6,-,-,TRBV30,CAWTEQGESPLHF,TGTGCCTGGACAGAACAGGGAGAATCACCCCTCCACTTT
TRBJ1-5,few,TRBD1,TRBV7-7,CASSLAPPFWDRGIATNQPQHF,TGTGCTAGCAGCTTAGCACCACCTTTTTGGGACAGGGGAATCGCGACAAATCAGCCCCAGCATTTT
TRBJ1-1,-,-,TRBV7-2,CASSPQGLEAFF,TGTGCCAGCAGCCCCCAGGGGCTTGAAGCTTTCTTT
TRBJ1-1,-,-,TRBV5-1,CASSLVAGNTEAFF,TGCGCCAGCAGCTTAGTAGCTGGGAACACTGAAGCTTTCTTT
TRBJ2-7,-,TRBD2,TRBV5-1,CASSFRTSGSYEQYF,TGCGCCAGCAGCTTTCGGACTAGCGGGTCCTACGAGCAGTACTTC
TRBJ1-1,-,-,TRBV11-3,CASSPRAGVNTEAFF,TGTGCCAGCAGCCCCAGGGCAGGGGTGAACACTGAAGCTTTCTTT
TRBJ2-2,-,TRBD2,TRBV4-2,CASSHGLAGETNTGELFF,TGTGCCAGCAGCCATGGACTAGCGGGGGAGACGAACACCGGGGAGCTGTTTTTT